This TCR beta chain was documented in a study of cytomegalovirus exposure and HLA in healthy donors. Amplification used 60 Vbeta primers and 13 Jbeta primers. Libraries were prepared by immunoSEQ multiplex PCR; TCRdb keeps only in-frame clonotypes and omits some of them. The listing contains about 65,000 clones. From germline, CDR1 is GTSNPN and CDR2 SVGIG (reference sequence). The CDR3 runs to 11 residues. The receptor was isolated from a boy aged 10-17 years in good health and CMV-seronegative. What was sequenced was PBMCs. The chain carries TRBV30 and TRBJ2-5, with D possibly matching TRBD2 (5 bases). With the DNA end fitting TRBJ2-7 better, the J assignment may be wrong. In nucleotides, the CDR3 is TGTGCCTGGAGACTAGGGAACGAGCAGTACTTC. Protein sequence: CAWRLGNEQYF.